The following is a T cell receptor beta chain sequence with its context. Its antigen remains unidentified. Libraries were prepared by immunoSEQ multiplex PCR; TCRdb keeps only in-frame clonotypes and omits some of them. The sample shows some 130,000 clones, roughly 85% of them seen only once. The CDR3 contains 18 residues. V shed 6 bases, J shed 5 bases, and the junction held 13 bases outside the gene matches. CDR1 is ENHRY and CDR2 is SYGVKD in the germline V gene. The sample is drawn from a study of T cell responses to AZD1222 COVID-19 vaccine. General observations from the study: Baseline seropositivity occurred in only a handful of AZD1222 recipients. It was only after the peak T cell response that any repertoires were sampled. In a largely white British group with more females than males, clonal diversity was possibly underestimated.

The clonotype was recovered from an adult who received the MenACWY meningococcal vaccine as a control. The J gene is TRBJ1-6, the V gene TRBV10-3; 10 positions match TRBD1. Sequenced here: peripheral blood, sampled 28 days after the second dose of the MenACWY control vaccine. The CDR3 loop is CAIRAWTGGTQDNSPLHF. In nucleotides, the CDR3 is TGTGCCATCAGGGCTTGGACAGGGGGGACGCAGGATAATTCACCCCTCCACTTT.